Below are 28 T cell receptor beta chains sequenced from a single sample in a study of identical twins. MiXCR, applied by TCRdb to the 5' RACE reads, yields one record per CDR3 protein. The repertoire consists of 240,000 or so distinct CDR3 sequences, with about 10% occurring once and the leading ten covering 10%. The sequenced sample consisted of memory T cells sorted from blood. The receptors stem from a man in his forties or fifties in good health.

This clonotype was seen ten or more times. CDR3 sequence: CASSLASGTYNEQFF. The DNA of the CDR3 is TGTGCCAGCAGCCTAGCTAGCGGAACTTACAATGAGCAGTTCTTC. The V gene is TRBV4-2, the J gene TRBJ2-1; 7 bases line up with TRBD2. The CDR3 has 15 residues. Germline-derived CDR1 and CDR2 are LGHNA and YNFKEQ. Trimming at V came to 4 bases and at J to 4 bases, leaving 7 bases not matched to a gene.

This clonotype was picked up many times. The J gene is TRBJ1-2, the V gene TRBV7-2; D might be TRBD1 (5 bases). The germline V gene encodes CDR1 SGHTA and CDR2 FQGNSA. This CDR3 spans 13 amino acids. Trimming cost V 5 bases and J 7 bases, with 14 bases left between them. CDR3 loop: CASSPGTGRGYTF. The DNA for the CDR3 is TGTGCCAGCAGCCCCGGGACCGGCCGTGGCTACACCTTC.

This clonotype was seen at least ten times. The V and J genes are TRBV20-1 and TRBJ1-4; D gene unclear. CDR3 length: 12 residues. The V gene lost 6 bases and the J gene lost 7 bases, with 12 bases spanning the gap. Germline V gene lookup returns CDR1 DFQATT and CDR2 SNEGSKA (reference sequence). The CDR3 loop reads CSATHEGEKLFF. CDR3 in DNA: TGCAGTGCCACGCACGAAGGTGAAAAACTGTTTTTT.

The chain joins TRBV5-6 to TRBJ1-2; D might be TRBD1 (5 bases). There are 14 residues in the CDR3. V was shortened by 4 bases and J by 4 bases, with 14 bases between the two germline ends. Germline CDR1 SGHDT, CDR2 YYEEEE. This chain's CDR3 is CASSVGQAPYGYTF. The CDR3, as DNA: TGTGCCAGCAGCGTGGGGCAGGCTCCCTATGGCTACACCTTC.

This clonotype was observed many times. The chain links TRBV20-1 to TRBJ2-7; D may be TRBD2 (5 bases). Germline values: CDR1 DFQATT, CDR2 SNEGSKA (reference sequence). V gave up 4 bases and J gave up 7 bases, with 35 bases separating them. The CDR3 is 19 amino acids. The CDR3 sequence is CSAIPGTLGVGQKRAEQYF. DNA of the CDR3: TGCAGTGCTATACCCGGAACGCTGGGAGTCGGTCAGAAAAGAGCGGAGCAGTACTTC.

This clonotype was counted only a few times. The chain combines TRBV7-6 with TRBJ1-5; no definite D call. V was shortened by 3 bases and J by 5 bases, with 11 bases between the two germline ends. CDR3 length: 14 amino acids. CDR1 is SGHVS, CDR2 FNYEAQ, per germline. The CDR3 coding sequence is TGTGCCAGCAGCTTTCCGCAGGCAGATCAGCCCCAGCATTTT. It is translated as CASSFPQADQPQHF.

The V call is TRBV25-1, the J call TRBJ2-2; TRBD2 agrees at 11 bases. Germline CDR1 reads MGHDK; CDR2 reads SYGVNS. V trimming: 5 bases; J trimming: 7 bases; junction bases outside the gene matches: 9. The CDR3 totals 16 residues. The CDR3 region is CASSFGLAGIGGELFF. CDR3 DNA: TGTGCCAGCAGTTTTGGACTAGCGGGTATCGGCGGGGAGCTGTTTTTT. Based on the CDR3 plus reference TRBV25-1 and TRBJ2-2, the full variable domain is EADIYQTPRYLVIGTGKKITLECSQTMGHDKMYWYQQDPGMELHLIHYSYGVNSTEKGDLSSESTVSRIRTEHFPLTLESARPSHTSQYLCASSFGLAGIGGELFFGEGSRLTVL.

Details on this clonotype: A much bigger clone sits one base away, suggesting this may be a read error. This sequence joins TRBV4-1 and TRBJ2-1; D is undetermined. Per germline, CDR1 MGHRA and CDR2 YSYEKL. The CDR3 covers 15 residues. The CDR3: CACSQEPVKPNEQFF. CDR3 nucleotide sequence: TGCGCCTGCAGCCAAGAACCCGTCAAACCGAATGAGCAGTTCTTC.

This clonotype was observed at least ten times. V gene TRBV28 combines with J gene TRBJ1-1, with TRBD1 as a possible D gene (5 bases). The CDR3 is 12 residues long. Trimming pared 4 bases from V and 10 bases from J, leaving 13 bases between. CDR1 MDHEN and CDR2 SYDVKM come from the germline V gene. The DNA of the CDR3 is TGTGCCAGCAGTTCTCAGGGTTTTGGAGCTTTCTTT. Translating it yields CASSSQGFGAFF.

This chain uses TRBV7-2 with TRBJ2-1, with D perhaps TRBD1 or TRBD2 (5 bases each). This CDR3 contains 17 residues. Per the germline V gene, CDR1 is SGHTA and CDR2 is FQGNSA. Trimming removed 6 bases from V and 0 bases from J, with 18 bases in between. CDR3 sequence: CASSRGVGLGSYNEQFF. CDR3 DNA sequence: TGTGCCAGCAGTCGAGGGGTTGGGCTAGGCTCCTACAATGAGCAGTTCTTC.

This clonotype occurred many times. The chain has TRBV6-1 and TRBJ2-1, with D unresolved. Deletions cut 4 bases from V and 0 bases from J, with 10 bases between. The CDR3 extends over 15 amino acids. Germline CDR1 reads MNHNS; CDR2 reads SASEGT. The CDR3 loop reads CASSGFGSSYNEQFF. Here the CDR3 DNA reads TGTGCCAGCAGTGGGTTCGGCAGCTCCTACAATGAGCAGTTCTTC.

This clonotype has a handful of counts. This chain connects TRBV10-3 to TRBJ2-2, with 10 nucleotides matching TRBD1. V trimming: 8 bases; J trimming: 6 bases; junction bases outside the gene matches: 9. Germline V gene sequence: CDR1 ENHRY, CDR2 SYGVKD. The CDR3 has 15 amino acids. CDR3 bases: TGTGCCATCGGCAGGACAGGGGGTAGGGCCGGGGAGCTGTTTTTT. This encodes CAIGRTGGRAGELFF.

The chain couples TRBV15 to TRBJ2-2, with TRBD2 identical over 8 bases. The J segment lost 1 base and the V segment lost 5 bases, leaving 6 bases of the junction unmatched. CDR1 and CDR2 (germline): LNHNV, YYDKDF (reference sequence). The CDR3 loop spans 16 amino acids. The CDR3 DNA reads as TGTGCCACCAGCGGACCGGGGGGGCTGAACACCGGGGAGCTGTTTTTT. Protein sequence: CATSGPGGLNTGELFF.

This clonotype was observed many times. The chain couples TRBV4-2 to TRBJ2-3; 16 positions match TRBD2. J gave up 4 bases and V 4 bases, and 2 bases lay outside the gene matches. The length of the CDR3 is 16 residues. CDR1 and CDR2 (germline): LGHNA, YNFKEQ. The CDR3 region is CASSPGLAGGADTQYF. CDR3 DNA: TGTGCCAGCAGCCCGGGACTAGCGGGAGGGGCAGATACGCAGTATTTT.

The chain links TRBV5-1 to TRBJ2-2, with TRBD1 matching over 8 bases. V was pared by 5 bases and J by 1 base, with 4 bases of the junction left unmatched. CDR1 and CDR2 from the germline V gene are SGHRS and YFSETQ. CDR3 length equals 15 residues. In nucleotides, the CDR3 is TGCGCCAGCAGGCCCGGGACAGGGAACACCGGGGAGCTGTTTTTT. This gives the protein CASRPGTGNTGELFF. Complete variable domain (other parts from reference TRBV5-1 and TRBJ2-2): KAGVTQTPRYLIKTRGQQVTLSCSPISGHRSVSWYQQTPGQGLQFLFEYFSETQRNKGNFPGRFSGRQFSNSRSEMNVSTLELGDSALYLCASRPGTGNTGELFFGEGSRLTVL.

This clonotype showed up many times. A read error may produce the germline difference seen at one junction end. The V and J genes are TRBV12-3 or TRBV12-4 and TRBJ2-1; 11 bases match TRBD2. This CDR3 has 15 amino acids. CDR3 region: CASSLAGGFYNEQFF. The CDR3 DNA follows: TGTGCCAGCAGCTTAGCGGGAGGGTTCTACAATGAGCAGTTCTTC.

This clonotype was counted a few times. This chain uses TRBV20-1 with TRBJ2-5; tentatively, D is TRBD2 (5 bases). Germline loops: CDR1 DFQATT, CDR2 SNEGSKA (reference sequence). The V end lost 2 bases, the J end lost 5 bases, and 12 bases lay between the germline ends. This CDR3 contains 13 residues. The CDR3 spells CSARRENWETQYF. The CDR3 DNA follows: TGCAGTGCTAGAAGGGAGAATTGGGAGACCCAGTACTTC.

This clonotype was recorded many times. J is TRBJ1-2 and V is TRBV20-1; maybe TRBD1 (6 bases). Germline V gene sequence: CDR1 DFQATT, CDR2 SNEGSKA (reference sequence). There are 12 residues in the CDR3. V shed 5 bases and J shed 4 bases, with 11 bases lying between them. The CDR3 reads CSAYSTGYGYTF. The CDR3 DNA reads TGCAGTGCTTACTCGACAGGCTATGGCTACACCTTC.

This clonotype was recorded at least ten times. The V gene is TRBV6-1, the J gene TRBJ1-5, with 10 bases matching TRBD1. The CDR3 has 14 amino acids. Germline-derived CDR1 and CDR2 are MNHNS and SASEGT. J gave up 6 bases and V 7 bases, and 6 bases lay outside the gene matches. The CDR3 loop is CASIGTGDGQPQHF. As DNA, the CDR3 is TGTGCCAGCATTGGGACAGGGGACGGTCAGCCCCAGCATTTT.

This clonotype was observed a few times. This chain links TRBV7-2 with TRBJ1-2; TRBD1 aligns across 7 bases. V lost 3 bases, J lost 2 bases, and 6 bases stayed unmatched. The CDR3 is made up of 15 amino acids. Germline values: CDR1 SGHTA, CDR2 FQGNSA. This CDR3 reads CASSLGQGQNYGYTF. CDR3 in DNA: TGTGCCAGCAGCTTGGGGCAGGGACAGAACTATGGCTACACCTTC.

Only a few counts were recorded for this clonotype. The gene calls are TRBV3-1 and TRBJ2-7, with unresolved D. CDR3 length equals 15 residues. V lost 0 bases, J lost 1 base, and 10 bases lay in between. Germline loops: CDR1 LGHDT, CDR2 YNNKEL (reference sequence). CDR3 nucleotide sequence: TGTGCCAGCAGCCAAGAAATGACCGGATCCTACGAGCAGTACTTC. It specifies CASSQEMTGSYEQYF.

This clonotype was counted at least ten times. The chain couples TRBV5-1 to TRBJ2-3; 9 nucleotides line up with TRBD1. Per germline, CDR1 SGHRS and CDR2 YFSETQ. This CDR3 region has 14 residues. V was clipped by 3 bases and J by 5 bases; unmatched bases: 4. The CDR3 sequence is CASSSQGAKDTQYF. The DNA for the CDR3 is TGCGCCAGCAGCTCACAGGGGGCGAAAGATACGCAGTATTTT.

The table lists this clonotype with many counts. The V gene is TRBV20-1, the J gene TRBJ2-7; the match to TRBD2 covers 12 bases. V was clipped by 5 bases and J by 5 bases; unmatched bases: 7. Germline CDR1 reads DFQATT; CDR2 reads SNEGSKA (reference sequence). The CDR3 spans 14 residues. The CDR3 loop reads CSALTGLAGNEQYF. The DNA for the CDR3 is TGCAGTGCTCTTACCGGACTAGCGGGAAACGAGCAGTACTTC.

This clonotype was seen more than once but under ten times. The V call is TRBV20-1, the J call TRBJ2-1; 11 bases match TRBD1. Germline V lookup: CDR1 DFQATT, CDR2 SNEGSKA (reference sequence). The CDR3 is made up of 14 amino acids. Trimming cost V 6 bases and J 7 bases; bases outside gene matches: 8. This CDR3 reads CSAPGQGARNEQFF. CDR3 sequence (DNA): TGCAGTGCCCCCGGACAGGGGGCGCGGAATGAGCAGTTCTTC.

This sequence joins TRBV30 and TRBJ2-6, with D uncertain. The CDR3 consists of 14 residues. CDR1 is GTSNPN and CDR2 is SVGIG in the germline V gene (reference sequence). V was cut by 4 bases and J by 2 bases, with 9 bases left in between. The CDR3 DNA sequence: TGTGCCTGGATTAGAAAGACTGGGGCCAACGTCCTGACTTTC. It is translated as CAWIRKTGANVLTF.

A remark on this clonotype: Just one base apart from a much larger clone, this may be a read error. The chain joins TRBV29-1 to TRBJ1-2; the D gene is possibly TRBD1 (6 bases). The V gene's germline CDR1 is SQVTM and CDR2 ANQGSEA. V was trimmed by 7 bases and J by 4 bases, leaving 22 bases between them. This CDR3 region has 15 residues. DNA of the CDR3: TGCAGCGCCGCCTTAGAGGGGGGCGCAGGCTATGGCTACACCTTC. Its protein product is CSAALEGGAGYGYTF.

This clonotype was detected a few times. The chain has TRBV28 and TRBJ1-2; a weak D match, TRBD1 (5 bases). Germline CDR1 is MDHEN and CDR2 is SYDVKM. The CDR3 loop spans 14 amino acids. V lost 3 bases to trimming and J lost 3 bases, with 11 bases between them. In nucleotides, the CDR3 is TGTGCCAGCAGTTTGAGCAGGGAGGACTATGGCTACACCTTC. It is translated as CASSLSREDYGYTF.

A few counts support this clonotype. V gene TRBV12-3 or TRBV12-4 combines with J gene TRBJ2-1; 8 bases align to TRBD2. Losses at the gene ends were 5 bases for V and 2 bases for J; bases not matched to a gene: 5. The CDR3 sequence is 15 residues long. CDR3 protein: CASSTGGVAYNEQFF. The CDR3 DNA is TGTGCCAGCAGTACCGGGGGGGTCGCCTACAATGAGCAGTTCTTC.